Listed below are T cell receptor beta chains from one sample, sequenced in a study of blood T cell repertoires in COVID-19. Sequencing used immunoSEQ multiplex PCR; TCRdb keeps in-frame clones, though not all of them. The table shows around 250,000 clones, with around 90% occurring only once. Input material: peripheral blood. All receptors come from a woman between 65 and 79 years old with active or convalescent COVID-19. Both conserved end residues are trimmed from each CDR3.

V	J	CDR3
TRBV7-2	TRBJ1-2	ASSTSGTGSYGYT
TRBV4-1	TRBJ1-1	ASSQEIIVRAF
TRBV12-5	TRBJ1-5	ASGPGGEGQPQH
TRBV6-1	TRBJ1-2	ASSESGYGAYGYT
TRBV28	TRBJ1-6	ASSAGGAGNSPLH
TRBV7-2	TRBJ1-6	ASSLGLSSSYNSPLH
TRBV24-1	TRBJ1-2	ATSDTVYGYT
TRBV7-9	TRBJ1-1	ASSPGGTEAF
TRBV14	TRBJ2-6	ASSQTGQGLTGANVLT
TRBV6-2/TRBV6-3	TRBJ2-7	ASSLQAGEQY
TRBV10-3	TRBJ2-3	AIRGASDTQY
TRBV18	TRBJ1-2	ASSPRGGPVIGYGYT
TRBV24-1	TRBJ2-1	ATRTGDSYNEQF
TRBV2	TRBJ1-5	ASRGAENQPQH
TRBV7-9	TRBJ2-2	ASSQGEVSGELF
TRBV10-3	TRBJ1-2	AISDGTGRNYGYT
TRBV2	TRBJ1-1	ASSRTGEAF
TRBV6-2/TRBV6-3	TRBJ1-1	ASSYFPGAIVVSTEAF
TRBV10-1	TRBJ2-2	ASCRGSGELF
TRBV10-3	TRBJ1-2	AISESETFGYT
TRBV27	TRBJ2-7	ASARVRTGDAEQY
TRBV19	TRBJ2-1	ASRGQGYNEQF
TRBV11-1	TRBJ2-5	ASTETGGETQY
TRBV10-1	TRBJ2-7	ASSESTSGGLGEQY
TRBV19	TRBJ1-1	ASSISSSSGHGDTEAF
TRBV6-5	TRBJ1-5	ASRQSLGQPQH
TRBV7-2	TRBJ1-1	ASSFRRGTEAF
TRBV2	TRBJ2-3	ASSWTSGGAGGTDTQY